This TCR beta chain was recovered during a study of blood T cell repertoires in COVID-19. Study as a whole: Acute and convalescent COVID-19 specimens originated in the United States, Italy and Spain. T cells, B-cell-depleted T cells, or PBMCs supplied cDNA or gDNA.

Followed over time, Seattle patients had been enrolled while infection was active. Germline CDR1 reads SGHTA; CDR2 reads FQGNSA. The CDR3 loop spans 15 amino acids. Trimming removed 1 base from V and 7 bases from J; junction bases left unmatched: 9. The authors' processing: Reference gene primers were amplified, and this amplification served to estimate nucleated cell counts. TCRdb's table, derived via immunoSEQ multiplex PCR, lists solely in-frame clones and lacks some. V and J calls and clone size come straight from that table; D and trimming were deduced from the DNA. The data show 250,000 to 350,000 clones, over 75% seen once.

The clonotype originates from a human donor with COVID-19, enrolled during active disease. The donor label of this sample is uncertain. The V gene is TRBV7-2, the J gene TRBJ2-7; 8 bases are a match to TRBD1. What was sequenced was peripheral blood. Written as DNA, the CDR3 is TGTGCCAGCAGCTTAGAAGGGGCAGGGGGCAGGGAGCAGTACTTC. Encoded protein: CASSLEGAGGREQYF.